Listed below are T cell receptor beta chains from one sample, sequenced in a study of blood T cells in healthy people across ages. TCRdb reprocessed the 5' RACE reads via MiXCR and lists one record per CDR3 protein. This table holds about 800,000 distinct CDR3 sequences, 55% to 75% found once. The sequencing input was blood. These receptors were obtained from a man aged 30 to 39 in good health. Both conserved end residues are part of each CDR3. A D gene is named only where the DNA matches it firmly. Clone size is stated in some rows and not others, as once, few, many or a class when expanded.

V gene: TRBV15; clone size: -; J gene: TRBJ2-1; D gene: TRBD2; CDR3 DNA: TGTGCCACCAGCAGCAGGGACTACGGCTACAATGAGCAGTTCTTC; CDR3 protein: CATSSRDYGYNEQFF
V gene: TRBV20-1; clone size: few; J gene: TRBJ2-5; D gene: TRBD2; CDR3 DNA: TGCAGTGCTTGGACTAGCTTACAAGAGACCCAGTACTTC; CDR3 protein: CSAWTSLQETQYF
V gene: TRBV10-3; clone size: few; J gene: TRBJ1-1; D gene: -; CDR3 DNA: TGTGCCATCAACCCCAGCCACGGGAATATGGGCACTGAAGCTTTCTTT; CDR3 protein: CAINPSHGNMGTEAFF
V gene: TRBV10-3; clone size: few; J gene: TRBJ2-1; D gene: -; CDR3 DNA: TGTGCCATACGACCAACAGGGACGGCGTACAATGAGCAGTTCTTC; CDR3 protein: CAIRPTGTAYNEQFF
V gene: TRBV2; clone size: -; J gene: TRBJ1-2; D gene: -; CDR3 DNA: TGTGCCAGCCATCGCGGGCAGGGTGCGTCCTATGGCTACACCTTC; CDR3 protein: CASHRGQGASYGYTF
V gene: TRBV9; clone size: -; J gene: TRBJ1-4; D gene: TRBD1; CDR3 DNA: TGTGCCAGCAGCGTAGGCGACAGGGAGAATGAAAAACTGTTTTTT; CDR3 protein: CASSVGDRENEKLFF
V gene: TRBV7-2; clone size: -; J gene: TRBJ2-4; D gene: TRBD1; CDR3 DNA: TGTGCCAGCACCAAAGAAACAGGGGGCTGGAACATTCAGTACTTC; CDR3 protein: CASTKETGGWNIQYF
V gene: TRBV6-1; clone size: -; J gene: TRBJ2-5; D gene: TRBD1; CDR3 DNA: TGTGCCAGCAGCCAAGGCACCCGGGTAGACAGGTCCAGGGGGGAGACCCAGTACTTC; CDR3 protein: CASSQGTRVDRSRGETQYF
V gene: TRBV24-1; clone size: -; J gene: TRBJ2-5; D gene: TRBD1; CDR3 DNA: TGTGCCACCGCGACAGGGATGACGGAGACCCAGTACTTC; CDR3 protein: CATATGMTETQYF
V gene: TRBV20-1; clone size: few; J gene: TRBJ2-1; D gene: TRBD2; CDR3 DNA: TGCAGTGCCCAATGGGCGGGGGAAATCAATGAGCAGTTCTTC; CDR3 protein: CSAQWAGEINEQFF
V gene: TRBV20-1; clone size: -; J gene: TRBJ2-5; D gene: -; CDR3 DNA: TGCAGTGCTAGAGAGGAAAACAGGACGAGGGCCCAGTACTTC; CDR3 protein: CSAREENRTRAQYF
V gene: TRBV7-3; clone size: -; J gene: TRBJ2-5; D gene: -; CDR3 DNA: TGTGCCAGCAGCGCCACCCCTGCAGCCCCTCTTGAGACCCAGTACTTC; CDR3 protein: CASSATPAAPLETQYF
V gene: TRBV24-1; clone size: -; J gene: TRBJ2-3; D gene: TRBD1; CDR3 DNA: TGTGCCACCAGTGATGGGGACAGGAGCGCAGATACGCAGTATTTT; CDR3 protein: CATSDGDRSADTQYF
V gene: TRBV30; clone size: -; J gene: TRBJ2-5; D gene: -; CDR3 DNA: TGTGCCTGGAGTGTACTAGCAGATGAGCAGTACTTC; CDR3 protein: CAWSVLADEQYF
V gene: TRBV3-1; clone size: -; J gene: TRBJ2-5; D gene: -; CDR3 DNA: TGTGCCAGCAGCCAAGATCTTGGGGAGCAAGAGACCCAGTACTTC; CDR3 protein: CASSQDLGEQETQYF
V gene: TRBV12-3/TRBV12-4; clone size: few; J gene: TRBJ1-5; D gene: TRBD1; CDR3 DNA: TGTGCCAGCAGCCCAGGGGGCCTTAGCAATCAGCCCCAGCATTTT; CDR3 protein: CASSPGGLSNQPQHF
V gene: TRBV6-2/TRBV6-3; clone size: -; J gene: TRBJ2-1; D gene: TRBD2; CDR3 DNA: TGTGCCAGCAGTTACTCTAGCGGGAGTGGATTAGATGAGCAGTTCTTC; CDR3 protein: CASSYSSGSGLDEQFF
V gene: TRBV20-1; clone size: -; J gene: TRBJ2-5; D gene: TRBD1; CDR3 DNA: TGCAGTGCCGGACAGGGACATCGAGAGACCCAGTACTTC; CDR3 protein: CSAGQGHRETQYF
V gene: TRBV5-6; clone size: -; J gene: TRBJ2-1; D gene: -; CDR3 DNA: TGTGCCAGCATGCACTACGGCGGGTCTCTGAGGAATGAGCAGTTCTTC; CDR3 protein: CASMHYGGSLRNEQFF
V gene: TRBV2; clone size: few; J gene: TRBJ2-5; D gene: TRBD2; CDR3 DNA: TGTGCCAGCAGACTAGCGGGAGTGGGGGAGACCCAGTACTTC; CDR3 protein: CASRLAGVGETQYF
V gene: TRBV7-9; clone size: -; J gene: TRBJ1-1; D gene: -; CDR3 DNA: TGTGCCAGCAGCTTAGGGGGCCAAAGGACTGAAGCTTTCTTT; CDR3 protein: CASSLGGQRTEAFF
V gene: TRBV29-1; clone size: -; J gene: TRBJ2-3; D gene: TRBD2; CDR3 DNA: TGCAGCGTCCAACTAGCGGGAGGGTCAGATACGCAGTATTTT; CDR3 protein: CSVQLAGGSDTQYF
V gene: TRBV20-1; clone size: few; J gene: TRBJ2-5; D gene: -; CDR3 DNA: TGCAGTGCTAGTGAACCCGCCGGGAGTCTCAAGACCCAGTACTTC; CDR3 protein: CSASEPAGSLKTQYF
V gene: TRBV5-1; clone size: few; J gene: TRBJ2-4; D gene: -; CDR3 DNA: TGCGCCAGCGCACAGGAAGGGGTCAACATTCAGTACTTC; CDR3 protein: CASAQEGVNIQYF
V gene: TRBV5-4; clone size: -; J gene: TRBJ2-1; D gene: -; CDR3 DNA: TGTGCCAGCAGGACAGGAAACAATGAGCAGTTCTTC; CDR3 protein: CASRTGNNEQFF
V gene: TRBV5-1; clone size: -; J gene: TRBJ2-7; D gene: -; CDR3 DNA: TGCGCCAGCAGCTTCCGTGGGGACCACAATGAGCAGTACTTC; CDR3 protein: CASSFRGDHNEQYF
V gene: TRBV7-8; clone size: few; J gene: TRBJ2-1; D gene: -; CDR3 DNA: TGTGCCAGCAGCCCTAGAGGAGCTAGCTTCGATGAGCAGTTCTTC; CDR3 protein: CASSPRGASFDEQFF
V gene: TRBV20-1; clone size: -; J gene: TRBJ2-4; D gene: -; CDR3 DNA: TGCAGCATTCAGGGCCCACTAGCCAAAAACATTCAGTACTTC; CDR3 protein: CSIQGPLAKNIQYF
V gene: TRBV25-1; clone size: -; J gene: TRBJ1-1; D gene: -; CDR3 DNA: TGTGCCAGCAGTGTTTGGCCCGGAACAGGAATGAACACTGAAGCTTTCTTT; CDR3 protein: CASSVWPGTGMNTEAFF
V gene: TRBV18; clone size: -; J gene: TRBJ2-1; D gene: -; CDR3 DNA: TGTGCCAGCTCAGATTCACAGGGCTTCGAGCAGTTCTTC; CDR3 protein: CASSDSQGFEQFF
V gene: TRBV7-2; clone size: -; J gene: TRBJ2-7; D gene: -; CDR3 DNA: TGTGCCAGCAGCATGACTGGTTCGACGGGAAGCGAGCAGTACTTC; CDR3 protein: CASSMTGSTGSEQYF
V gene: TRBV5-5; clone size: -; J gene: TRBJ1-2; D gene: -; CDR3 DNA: TGTGCCAGCAGCGAGGGAGACGCCGGGGATCTCTATGGCTACACCTTC; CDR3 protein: CASSEGDAGDLYGYTF
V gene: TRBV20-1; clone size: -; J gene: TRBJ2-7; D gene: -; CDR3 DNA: TGCAGTGCTGCTGAGACAGGACTATACGAGCAGTACTTC; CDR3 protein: CSAAETGLYEQYF
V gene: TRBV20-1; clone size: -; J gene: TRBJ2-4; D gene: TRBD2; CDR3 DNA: TGCAGTGCTAGAGATCTTAGGACTAGCGGGTTGAACATTCAGTACTTC; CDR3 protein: CSARDLRTSGLNIQYF
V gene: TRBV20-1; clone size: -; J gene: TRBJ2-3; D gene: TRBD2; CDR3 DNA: TGCAGTGCTAGAACTAGCGGGGGGACAGATACGCAGTATTTT; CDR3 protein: CSARTSGGTDTQYF
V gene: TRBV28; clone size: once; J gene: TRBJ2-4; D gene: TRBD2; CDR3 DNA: TGTGCCAGCAGTTTAGGGGGGGGTGGCAAAAACATTCAGTACTTC; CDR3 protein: CASSLGGGGKNIQYF
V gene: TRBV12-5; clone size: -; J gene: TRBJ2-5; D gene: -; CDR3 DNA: TGTGCTAGTGGTTTGGAGACAGGGCCCGTGTGGGGGGGATTTAATGAAAGTTTGCAAGAGACCCAGTACTTC; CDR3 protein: CASGLETGPVWGGFNESLQETQYF
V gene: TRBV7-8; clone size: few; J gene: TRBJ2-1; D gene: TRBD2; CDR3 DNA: TGTGCCAGCAGCCCATCTAGCGGGATCATCGATGAGCAGTTCTTC; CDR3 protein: CASSPSSGIIDEQFF
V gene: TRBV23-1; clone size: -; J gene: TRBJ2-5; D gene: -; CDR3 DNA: TGCGCCAGCACCCAGCGGGCAATCCAAGAGACCCAGTACTTC; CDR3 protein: CASTQRAIQETQYF
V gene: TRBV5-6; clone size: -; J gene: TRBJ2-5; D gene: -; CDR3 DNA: TGTGCCAGCAGCTTGGACGTGCGGCGGGAAGAGACCCAGTACTTC; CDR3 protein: CASSLDVRREETQYF
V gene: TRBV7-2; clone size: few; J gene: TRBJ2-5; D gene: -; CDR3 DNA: TGTGCCAGCAGCTTTTACGTGTACCAAGAGACCCAGTACTTC; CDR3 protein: CASSFYVYQETQYF
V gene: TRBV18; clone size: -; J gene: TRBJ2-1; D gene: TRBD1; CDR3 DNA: TGTGCCAGCTCACCAGTTGCAGTAATGGGACAGGGTGATCAGTTCTTC; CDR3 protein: CASSPVAVMGQGDQFF
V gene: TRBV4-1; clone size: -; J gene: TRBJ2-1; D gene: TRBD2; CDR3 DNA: TGCGCCAGCAGCCGCGGACTAGCGGGTAGCATAGAGCAGTTCTTC; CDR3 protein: CASSRGLAGSIEQFF
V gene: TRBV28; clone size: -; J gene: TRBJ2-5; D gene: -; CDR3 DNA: TGTGCCAGCAGTCCGGCGGGCCACCTGAAGGAGACCCAGTACTTC; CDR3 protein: CASSPAGHLKETQYF
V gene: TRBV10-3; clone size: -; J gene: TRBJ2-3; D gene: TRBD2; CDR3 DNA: TGTGCCATTGGGACTAGCGGGGGAACTAGCACAGATACGCAGTATTTT; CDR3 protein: CAIGTSGGTSTDTQYF
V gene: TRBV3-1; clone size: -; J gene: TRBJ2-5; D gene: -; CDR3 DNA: TGTGCCAGCAGCCAATCGGTTTTGGTCCAAGAGACCCAGTACTTC; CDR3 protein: CASSQSVLVQETQYF
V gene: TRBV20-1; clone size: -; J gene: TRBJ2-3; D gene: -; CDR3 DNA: TGCAGTGCTTCGCGACAGGTGGGGTTGGATACGCAGTATTTT; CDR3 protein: CSASRQVGLDTQYF
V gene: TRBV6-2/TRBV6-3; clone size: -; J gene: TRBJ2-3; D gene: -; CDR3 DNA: TGTGCCAGCAGTGGGGACTTGTATACGCAGTATTTT; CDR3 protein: CASSGDLYTQYF
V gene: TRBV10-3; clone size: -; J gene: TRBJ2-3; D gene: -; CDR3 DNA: TGTGCCATTGATGGACAAGGCACAGATACGCAGTATTTT; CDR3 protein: CAIDGQGTDTQYF
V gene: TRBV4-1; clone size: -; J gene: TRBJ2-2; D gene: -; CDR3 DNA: TGCGCCAGCAGCCAAGTACCTAGCAGGACCGGGGAGCTGTTTTTT; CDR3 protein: CASSQVPSRTGELFF
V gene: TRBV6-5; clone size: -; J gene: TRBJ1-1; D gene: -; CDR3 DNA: TGTGCCAGCAGTTACCGTACAGGTAACACTGAAGCTTTCTTT; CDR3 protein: CASSYRTGNTEAFF
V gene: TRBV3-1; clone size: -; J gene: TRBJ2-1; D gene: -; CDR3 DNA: TGTGCCAGCAGCCCCGGTCTAGTCTCCTACAATGAGCAGTTCTTC; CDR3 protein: CASSPGLVSYNEQFF
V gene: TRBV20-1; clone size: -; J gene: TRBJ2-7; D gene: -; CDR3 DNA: TGCAGTGCTAGAGTCTCGGCTAGGGGGATCTACGAGCAGTACTTC; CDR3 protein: CSARVSARGIYEQYF
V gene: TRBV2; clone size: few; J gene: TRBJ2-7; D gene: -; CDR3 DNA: TGTGCCTGTGTTGGAGTGGGCACCTACGAGCAGTACTTC; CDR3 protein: CACVGVGTYEQYF